A selection of T cell receptor beta chains follows, all from one sample in a study of regulatory T cells in long-lasting Graves disease. TCRdb fed the multiplex PCR reads into MiXCR, producing one record per CDR3 protein. Altogether some 300,000 distinct CDR3 sequences are present, 22% being singletons, with the ten largest covering roughly 56%. This specimen was peripheral blood mononuclear cells (PBMCs), taken when the disease was refractory, from a patient treated with antithyroid drugs. These receptors came from a female donor with Graves disease. Both conserved end residues are part of each CDR3. A D gene is named only where the DNA matches it firmly. The size field is filled for only some rows; it gives once, few, many or a size class.

CDR3 length	D gene	V gene	clone size	J gene	CDR3 protein	CDR3 DNA
15	TRBD2	TRBV20-1	many	TRBJ2-7	CSARGRLAPTYEQYF	TGCAGTGCTAGAGGGCGACTAGCGCCGACCTACGAGCAGTACTTC
12	NA	TRBV29-1	many	TRBJ1-2	CSFSGGDYGYTF	TGCAGCTTTTCCGGAGGGGACTATGGCTACACCTTC
13	NA	TRBV3-1	NA	TRBJ2-7	CASSYSTYYEQYF	TGTGCCAGCAGTTACAGTACTTACTACGAGCAGTACTTC
14	NA	TRBV5-5	many	TRBJ1-4	CASSFQGWGEKLFF	TGTGCCAGCAGCTTTCAGGGTTGGGGTGAAAAACTGTTTTTT
17	TRBD1	TRBV19	few	TRBJ1-1	CASSTHYSRTGVLEAFF	TGTGCCAGTAGTACTCACTACTCAAGGACAGGGGTCCTTGAAGCTTTCTTT
13	TRBD1	TRBV18	many	TRBJ1-1	CASSPTGDTEAFF	TGTGCCAGCAGCCCGACAGGGGACACTGAAGCTTTCTTT
12	NA	TRBV7-8	NA	TRBJ2-2	CASSPGPGELFF	TGTGCCAGCAGCCCAGGGCCCGGGGAGCTGTTTTTT
14	NA	TRBV28	many	TRBJ1-1	CASSFPRMNTEAFF	TGTGCCAGCAGTTTCCCCAGAATGAACACTGAAGCTTTCTTT
15	NA	TRBV7-8	few	TRBJ1-1	CASSLIVSTNTEAFF	TGTGCCAGCAGCTTAATAGTGTCAACGAACACTGAAGCTTTCTTT
14	NA	TRBV11-2	many	TRBJ1-1	CASSLIGGGYEAFF	TGTGCCAGCAGCTTAATCGGGGGCGGGTATGAAGCTTTCTTT
13	NA	TRBV15	many	TRBJ1-5	CATSRYQREPQHF	TGTGCCACCAGCAGATATCAGAGAGAGCCCCAGCATTTT
17	TRBD2	TRBV19	NA	TRBJ2-7	CASTIRPWTSFIYEQYF	TGTGCCAGTACCATCCGCCCCTGGACTAGTTTCATCTACGAGCAGTACTTC
13	NA	TRBV11-2	many	TRBJ1-5	CASSFDGGQPQHF	TGTGCCAGCAGCTTTGATGGGGGTCAGCCCCAGCATTTT
16	NA	TRBV4-1	few	TRBJ2-7	CASSQEVGVGSYEQYF	TGCGCCAGCAGCCAAGAAGTCGGGGTGGGCTCCTACGAGCAGTACTTC
17	NA	TRBV7-2	few	TRBJ2-4	CASSPDEGRIAKNIQYF	TGTGCCAGCAGCCCCGATGAGGGTCGTATAGCCAAAAACATTCAGTACTTC
12	NA	TRBV12-3/TRBV12-4	NA	TRBJ2-2	CATEGGAGELFF	TGTGCCACCGAAGGAGGAGCCGGGGAGCTGTTTTTT
16	TRBD2	TRBV9	NA	TRBJ2-7	CASSVGGRGVSDEQYF	TGTGCCAGCAGCGTAGGCGGGAGAGGGGTTTCTGACGAGCAGTACTTC
12	NA	TRBV7-2	few	TRBJ1-4	CASSLNGEKLFF	TGTGCCAGCAGCTTAAATGGCGAAAAACTGTTTTTT
15	NA	TRBV18	few	TRBJ2-2	CASSPQLGDTGELFF	TGTGCCAGCTCACCACAGTTAGGGGACACCGGGGAGCTGTTTTTT
15	TRBD2	TRBV7-8	few	TRBJ2-3	CASSFPGGSTDTQYF	TGTGCCAGCAGCTTCCCGGGGGGGAGTACAGATACGCAGTATTTT
14	NA	TRBV6-1	NA	TRBJ2-7	CASSAGRADYEQYF	TGTGCCAGCAGTGCGGGTCGGGCGGACTACGAGCAGTACTTC
16	TRBD1	TRBV28	many	TRBJ2-7	CASSYTPGQGGYEQYF	TGTGCCAGCAGCTATACCCCGGGACAGGGGGGGTACGAGCAGTACTTC
11	NA	TRBV20-1	NA	TRBJ2-1	CSASTDNEQFF	TGCAGTGCCTCTACCGACAATGAGCAGTTCTTC
15	TRBD1	TRBV18	NA	TRBJ1-4	CASSLQTGGEEKLFF	TGTGCCAGCTCACTGCAAACAGGGGGCGAAGAAAAACTGTTTTTT
16	NA	TRBV27	few	TRBJ2-2	CASSLYGGANTGELFF	TGTGCCAGCAGTTTATATGGCGGAGCGAACACCGGGGAGCTGTTTTTT
16	TRBD1	TRBV28	many	TRBJ2-7	CASSTIKDRLSYEQYF	TGTGCCAGCAGTACCATTAAGGACAGGCTCTCCTACGAGCAGTACTTC
15	TRBD2	TRBV20-1	NA	TRBJ2-5	CSAIPGLAGAETQYF	TGCAGTGCTATCCCGGGACTAGCGGGAGCAGAGACCCAGTACTTC
14	TRBD1	TRBV3-1	many	TRBJ2-4	CASSPRDRENIQYF	TGTGCCAGCAGCCCGAGGGACAGGGAAAACATTCAGTACTTC
14	NA	TRBV6-9	NA	TRBJ2-7	CASSYARGPYEQYF	TGTGCCAGCAGTTACGCTCGCGGACCCTACGAGCAGTACTTC
12	TRBD1	TRBV28	many	TRBJ2-7	CASSQTGDEQYF	TGTGCCAGCAGTCAGACAGGGGACGAGCAGTACTTC
12	NA	TRBV29-1	NA	TRBJ2-5	CSVARLVETQYF	TGCAGCGTTGCAAGGCTAGTTGAGACCCAGTACTTC
15	NA	TRBV7-2	many	TRBJ2-7	CASSLRMGYRDEQYF	TGTGCCAGCAGCTTACGGATGGGGTACAGGGACGAGCAGTACTTC